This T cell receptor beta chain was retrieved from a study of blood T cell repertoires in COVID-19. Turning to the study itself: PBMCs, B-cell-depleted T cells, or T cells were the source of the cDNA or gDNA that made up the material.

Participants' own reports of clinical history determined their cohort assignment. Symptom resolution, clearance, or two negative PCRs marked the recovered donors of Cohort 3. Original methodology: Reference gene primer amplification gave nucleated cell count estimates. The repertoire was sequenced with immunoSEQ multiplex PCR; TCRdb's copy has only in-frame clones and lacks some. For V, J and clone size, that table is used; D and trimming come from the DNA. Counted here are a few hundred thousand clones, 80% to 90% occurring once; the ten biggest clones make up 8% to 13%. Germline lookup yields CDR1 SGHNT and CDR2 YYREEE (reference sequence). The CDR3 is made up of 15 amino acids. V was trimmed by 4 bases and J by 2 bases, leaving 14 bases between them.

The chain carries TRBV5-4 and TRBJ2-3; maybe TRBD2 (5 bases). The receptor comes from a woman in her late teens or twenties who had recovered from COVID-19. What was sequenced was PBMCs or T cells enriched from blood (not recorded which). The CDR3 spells CASSASGSLTDTQYF. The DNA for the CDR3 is TGTGCCAGCAGCGCGAGTGGGAGCCTCACAGATACGCAGTATTTT. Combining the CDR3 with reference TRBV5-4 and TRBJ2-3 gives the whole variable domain ETGVTQSPTHLIKTRGQQVTLRCSSQSGHNTVSWYQQALGQGPQFIFQYYREEENGRGNFPPRFSGLQFPNYSSELNVNALELDDSALYLCASSASGSLTDTQYFGPGTRLTVL.